The 16 T cell receptor beta chains below come from one sample, sequenced in a study of T cell repertoires in cytomegalovirus infection. TCRdb fed the reads into MiXCR, producing one record per CDR3 protein. In the table there are about 360,000 distinct CDR3 sequences, about a sixth of which are singletons. Sequenced sample: PBMCs. These receptors were collected from a human donor in good health (CMV status not recorded). Some clones in this sample may be carry-over from other donors' samples.

J is TRBJ2-4 and V is TRBV19; D perhaps matches TRBD2 (5 bases). Germline V CDR1 and CDR2: LNHDA, SQIVND (reference sequence). The CDR3 is 15 residues long. Between the trimmed V and J ends, which lost 4 bases and 1 base, there was a span of 11 bases. CDR3 sequence: CASSNRGWAKNIQYF. CDR3 nucleotides: TGTGCCAGTAGTAACCGGGGATGGGCCAAAAACATTCAGTACTTC.

This clonotype was counted once. This sequence joins TRBV7-2 and TRBJ2-7; maybe TRBD1 (6 bases). This CDR3 region has 13 residues. The germline gives CDR1 SGHTA, CDR2 FQGNSA. V shed 5 bases and J shed 2 bases, with 10 bases lying between them. CDR3 DNA sequence: TGTGCCAGCAGCGCCCAGGGGACCTACGAGCAGTACTTC. This sequence encodes CASSAQGTYEQYF. Complete variable domain (other parts from reference TRBV7-2 and TRBJ2-7): GAGVSQSPSNKVTEKGKDVELRCDPISGHTALYWYRQSLGQGLEFLIYFQGNSAPDKSGLPSDRFSAERTGGSVSTLTIQRTQQEDSAVYLCASSAQGTYEQYFGPGTRLTVT.

This clonotype was observed at least ten times. The rearrangement uses TRBV7-9 and TRBJ1-1; D remains ambiguous. This CDR3 has 14 residues. The V gene lost 5 bases and the J gene lost 4 bases, with 14 bases spanning the gap. Germline V gene lookup returns CDR1 SEHNR and CDR2 FQNEAQ (reference sequence). The CDR3 spells CASSHRDPSTEAFF. DNA for the CDR3: TGTGCCAGCAGCCATCGAGACCCGAGCACTGAAGCTTTCTTT.

V is TRBV4-2 and J is TRBJ2-3; TRBD2 is a possible D gene (6 bases). Looked up from germline, CDR1 is LGHNA and CDR2 is YNFKEQ. This CDR3 has 16 residues. V lost 1 base and J lost 5, with 16 bases in between. CDR3 sequence: CASSQAFRGAEDTQYF. The CDR3 DNA reads TGTGCCAGCAGCCAAGCTTTCCGCGGGGCGGAAGATACGCAGTATTTT.

This clonotype was observed at least ten times. The gene calls are TRBV12-3 or TRBV12-4 and TRBJ2-5, with no clear D. Trimming removed 3 bases from V and 12 bases from J, with 17 bases in between. The CDR3 sequence is 13 residues long. CDR3 residues: CASSFLGRTVEYF. CDR3 in DNA: TGTGCCAGCAGTTTTCTCGGCAGAACCGTGGAGTACTTC.

This clonotype was seen a single time. This chain uses TRBV19 with TRBJ1-5; 7 bases are a match to TRBD1. Per germline, CDR1 LNHDA and CDR2 SQIVND (reference sequence). The junction had 7 bases not matched to a gene; V was cut back by 7 bases and J by 7 bases. The CDR3 extends over 13 amino acids. The DNA of the CDR3 is TGTGCCAGTATGGTGCTGGACAGGCAGCCCCAGCATTTT. Its protein product is CASMVLDRQPQHF.

The table lists this clonotype with a few counts. The rearrangement uses TRBV10-3 and TRBJ1-1; D perhaps matches TRBD1 (6 bases). Trimming took off 4 bases at V and 7 bases at J, with 13 bases between the two ends. The CDR3 is 13 residues long. Germline-derived CDR1 and CDR2 are ENHRY and SYGVKD. CDR3 region: CAISVGTGSEAFF. CDR3 sequence (DNA): TGTGCCATCAGTGTTGGAACAGGGAGTGAAGCTTTCTTT.

This clonotype was seen a few times. The chain employs TRBV19 and TRBJ1-5; 12 bases match TRBD1. The CDR3 has 14 residues. V dropped 9 bases and J dropped 8; count of bases not matched to a gene: 8. The germline V gene encodes CDR1 LNHDA and CDR2 SQIVND (reference sequence). The CDR3 sequence: CASSPGTGGEPQHF. The DNA of the CDR3 is TGTGCCAGCAGCCCCGGGACAGGGGGCGAGCCCCAGCATTTT.

This clonotype was counted ten times or more. The CDR3 reads CASQQGNENTIYF. DNA of the CDR3: TGTGCCAGTCAACAGGGAAACGAAAACACCATATATTTT. The chain links TRBV12-3 or TRBV12-4 to TRBJ1-3; a possible D gene is TRBD1 (6 bases). This CDR3 contains 13 residues. Trimming took 9 bases from V and 6 from J, leaving 15 bases between them.

Remarks on this clonotype: A much larger clone differs by one base, so this may be a read error. This is likely a read error, given that the CDR3 carries no conserved phenylalanine or tryptophan at its end. The rearrangement uses TRBV12-3 or TRBV12-4 and TRBJ2-3; D gene unclear. The CDR3 sequence is 13 residues long. The V gene lost 5 bases and the J gene lost 4 bases, with 10 bases spanning the gap. The CDR3 reads CASSAPFPDTQYL. Written as DNA, the CDR3 is TGTGCCAGCAGTGCACCGTTCCCAGATACGCAGTATTTG.

At least ten counts were recorded for this clonotype. The gene calls are TRBV28 and TRBJ1-6, with D unresolved. CDR1 and CDR2 (germline): MDHEN, SYDVKM. V was shortened by 3 bases and J by 7 bases, with 10 bases between the two germline ends. The CDR3 consists of 14 residues. The CDR3 region has the DNA TGTGCCAGCAGTTTTTGGGGAAGCAATTCACCCCTCCACTTT. Its translation is CASSFWGSNSPLHF.

Here the CDR3 DNA reads TGTGCCAGCGCAGCTTGGGGTAGCGGGAAAAGAGATACGCAGTATTTT. It is translated as CASAAWGSGKRDTQYF. J is TRBJ2-3 and V is TRBV7-8, with 8 bases identical to TRBD2. The germline V gene encodes CDR1 SGHVS and CDR2 FQNEAQ. Trimming at V came to 8 bases and at J to 5 bases, leaving 15 bases not matched to a gene. CDR3 size: 16 residues.

This clonotype came up a few times. J is TRBJ2-7 and V is TRBV29-1; 10 bases match TRBD2. Unmatched junction bases numbered 11, after V lost 4 bases and J lost 5 bases. Germline V gene lookup returns CDR1 SQVTM and CDR2 ANQGSEA. This CDR3 spans 15 amino acids. The DNA of the CDR3 is TGCAGCGTTGCAAGTCGGCTAGCGGGGGACCACGAGCAGTACTTC. Encoded protein: CSVASRLAGDHEQYF.

The table lists this clonotype with a few counts. CDR3 region: CASRDTTAQETQYF. Written as DNA, the CDR3 is TGTGCCAGTAGAGATACGACAGCACAAGAGACCCAGTACTTC. The rearrangement links TRBV19 to TRBJ2-5, with D possibly being TRBD1 (5 bases). Trimming took off 6 bases at V and 2 bases at J, with 13 bases between the two ends. Germline CDR1 reads LNHDA; CDR2 reads SQIVND (reference sequence). The CDR3 spans 14 residues.

The chain combines TRBV11-2 with TRBJ2-5; 9 nucleotides match TRBD2. With V trimmed by 4 bases and J by 3 bases, 6 bases remained unmatched. The germline CDR1 and CDR2 sequences are SGHAT and FQNNGV. CDR3 length equals 15 residues. In nucleotides, the CDR3 is TGTGCCAGCAGCTCTGAATGGACTAGCGAAGAGACCCAGTACTTC. Encoded protein: CASSSEWTSEETQYF.

CDR3 sequence: CASSRPPGGVGASNEKLFF. In DNA, the CDR3 is TGCGCCAGCAGCCGCCCTCCTGGGGGTGTGGGGGCGTCTAATGAAAAACTGTTTTTT. The chain links TRBV4-1 to TRBJ1-4; tentatively, D is TRBD1 (6 bases). The V gene lost 4 bases and the J gene lost 3 bases, with 24 bases spanning the gap. CDR1 is MGHRA and CDR2 is YSYEKL in the germline V gene. The CDR3 runs to 19 residues.